The T cell receptor beta chain under discussion was sequenced for a study of tumor-infiltrating lymphocytes in primary liver carcinoma. Across the whole study: Recorded tumor stage was T1-T3 N0M0, with diameters of about 4 to 10 cm.

Scientists recovered RNA and DNA together from roughly 18-30 mg of unsorted bulk tissue. Primary liver carcinomas in the patients were surgically resected. CDR3 size: 16 residues. Germline CDR1 MNHNS, CDR2 SASEGT. Study-wide findings and caveats: Tumor-adjacent and tumor-blood pairs shared a smaller degree of overlap than tumor region pairs. A significantly higher top-250-clone fraction was recorded for tumors than for blood (p = 0.039).

Turning to this clonotype: Its antigen is not identified. The junction departs from the called germline gene at one end, perhaps through a read error.

cDNA specific to TCR beta was made from approximately 0.55 ug of total RNA, with a constant-region primer employed for priming. Modified slightly, ARM-PCR produced TCR beta libraries over three nested multiplex PCR rounds. In the first two PCR rounds, TRBV1-TRBV30 forward primers were paired with a C-beta reverse primer, and each round lasted roughly 10 cycles. TCRdb reanalysed the multiplex PCR reads using MiXCR and keeps one entry per CDR3 protein. The sample carries around 99,000 distinct CDR3 sequences, less than 70% recorded once. The material sequenced was tumor-adjacent normal liver tissue. The gene calls are TRBV6-1 and TRBJ1-6, with D unresolved. The TCR was taken from a man aged 35-49 years with primary liver carcinoma and hepatitis B virus infection. The CDR3 reads CVSSEMVTSYSSPLHF. The CDR3 nucleotides are TGTGTCAGCAGTGAAATGGTCACCTCCTATAGTTCACCCCTCCACTTT.